A selection of T cell receptor beta chains follows, all from one sample in a study of cytomegalovirus exposure and HLA in healthy donors. The method was immunoSEQ multiplex PCR; TCRdb's version includes in-frame clones alone and lacks a portion of them. Of about 190,000 clones in the sample, 81% were seen once. Sequencing was done on a sample of PBMCs. These receptors all come from a man aged 45-60 years in good health and CMV-seronegative. Each CDR3 is given with its conserved first and last residue. D genes are given only for firm matches. Size tells how often a clone was seen (once, few, many) or the class of an expanded clone, and some rows leave it out.

size	V	D	J	DNA	CDR3
.	TRBV5-1	.	TRBJ2-6	TGCGCCAGCAGCTTGTTAGCAGACTCTGGGGCCAACGTCCTGACTTTC	CASSLLADSGANVLTF
once	TRBV4-3	TRBD2	TRBJ2-5	TGCGCCAGCAGCCAAGAAACTAGCGGGGAGGTAACCCAGTACTTC	CASSQETSGEVTQYF
.	TRBV5-6	.	TRBJ1-3	TGTGCCAGCAGAAGACTGGACTCTGGAAACACCATATATTTT	CASRRLDSGNTIYF
few	TRBV16	TRBD1	TRBJ1-2	TGTGCCAGCAGCCAAACGGGACAGACGCCCTATGGCTACACCTTC	CASSQTGQTPYGYTF
.	TRBV7-9	.	TRBJ1-4	TGTGCCAGCAGCCCCATTTCGGGGGGTGGTGAAAAACTGTTTTTT	CASSPISGGGEKLFF
.	TRBV20-1	TRBD1	TRBJ1-2	TGCAGTGCTCGGGACAGGGGTGGCTACACCTTC	CSARDRGGYTF
.	TRBV4-3	TRBD2	TRBJ2-7	TGCGCCAGCAGCCAAGAAGCGGGGAGCACCTACGAGCAGTACTTC	CASSQEAGSTYEQYF
.	TRBV15	.	TRBJ1-1	TGTGCCACCAGCAGAGTAATCGGTACAGGGTGGAGTCGGATGAACACTGAAGCTTTCTTT	CATSRVIGTGWSRMNTEAFF
few	TRBV5-6	TRBD2	TRBJ2-3	TGTGCCAGCAGCTTTGGGCCTAGCGGGGGCACAGATACGCAGTATTTT	CASSFGPSGGTDTQYF
.	TRBV9	TRBD1	TRBJ2-7	TGTGCCAGCAGCGTTGGCGGACAGGGTTACGAGCAGTACTTC	CASSVGGQGYEQYF
.	TRBV11-2	.	TRBJ1-4	TGTGCCAGCAGCTTAGGTTTTCAGGGGCCGGGGGAAAAACTGTTTTTT	CASSLGFQGPGEKLFF
.	TRBV25-1	TRBD2	TRBJ2-5	TGTGCCAGCAGCCCCCTGCGGGGGGGCTTCCAACGACAAGAGACCCAGTACTTC	CASSPLRGGFQRQETQYF
.	TRBV2	.	TRBJ2-7	TGTGCCAGCAGTTGGGCGGGTGCCAACGAGCAGGCCGGGGAGTACTTC	CASSWAGANEQAGEYF
once	TRBV5-8	TRBD1	TRBJ2-5	TGTGCCAGCAGCGCCGGGACAGGGAGGGAAGAGACCCAGTACTTC	CASSAGTGREETQYF
.	TRBV29-1	TRBD1	TRBJ1-1	TGCAGCGCTACTGAGGGGGCGAGGACTGAAGCTTTCTTT	CSATEGARTEAFF
.	TRBV7-6	TRBD1	TRBJ2-7	TGTGCCAGCAGCAACGACAGGGACTACGAGCAGTACTTC	CASSNDRDYEQYF
.	TRBV4-1	TRBD2	TRBJ2-3	TGCGCCAGCAGCCAAGCCGGGGGGTGGACAGATACGCAGTATTTT	CASSQAGGWTDTQYF
.	TRBV7-2	.	TRBJ1-6	TGTGCCAGCAGCTTAGCTGTCCCCCTTAATAATTCACCCCTCCACTTT	CASSLAVPLNNSPLHF
once	TRBV18	.	TRBJ1-5	TGTGCCAGCTCACCTTCAGTTAGCAATCAGCCCCAGCATTTT	CASSPSVSNQPQHF
.	TRBV4-3	TRBD1	TRBJ1-1	TGCGCCAGCAGCCAAGGGACAGGGGGAACGAACACTGAAGCTTTCTTT	CASSQGTGGTNTEAFF
.	TRBV6-5	TRBD1	TRBJ2-7	TGTGCCAGCACCCCCGACAGGGGGGCGGGCGAGCAGTACTTC	CASTPDRGAGEQYF
.	TRBV7-9	TRBD1	TRBJ1-3	TGTGCCAGCAGCACCACCAGACAGGGAGAAACTGGAAACACCATATATTTT	CASSTTRQGETGNTIYF
.	TRBV12-5	TRBD1	TRBJ1-4	TGTGCTAGTGGTTCGGACTCGACAGGGGGCAAGGCTGAAAAACTGTTTTTT	CASGSDSTGGKAEKLFF
.	TRBV7-9	TRBD1	TRBJ1-1	TGTGCCAGCAGGGGGACAGAAGAAGCTTTCTTT	CASRGTEEAFF
.	TRBV11-3	TRBD1	TRBJ2-2	TGTGCCAGCAGCTGGACAGGGGTTACGAACACCGGGGAGCTGTTTTTT	CASSWTGVTNTGELFF
.	TRBV2	.	TRBJ1-1	TGTGCCAGCAGTGGAGGTGGGTACACTGAAGCTTTCTTT	CASSGGGYTEAFF
.	TRBV2	TRBD2	TRBJ2-3	TGTGCCAGTATTGGGCTAGCGGGCCTCGCTAGCACAGATACGCAGTATTTT	CASIGLAGLASTDTQYF
once	TRBV5-5	.	TRBJ1-1	TGTGCCAGCAGCTACTACGAGGGCGGCACTGAAGCTTTCTTT	CASSYYEGGTEAFF
.	TRBV4-2	.	TRBJ1-1	TGTGCCAGCAGCCCCCACGTGGGAGTCACTGAAGCTTTCTTT	CASSPHVGVTEAFF
few	TRBV27	.	TRBJ1-5	TGTGCCAGCAGTTTACAGGGTAATCAGCCCCAGCATTTT	CASSLQGNQPQHF
.	TRBV9	.	TRBJ2-1	TGTGCCAGCAGCGGGGGGCAGGACAATGAGCAGTTCTTC	CASSGGQDNEQFF
.	TRBV9	.	TRBJ2-2	TGTGCCAGCAGCGGCACCGGGGAGCTGTTCTTT	CASSGTGELFF
.	TRBV29-1	TRBD2	TRBJ2-1	TGCAGCGTTGTACTAGCGGGGGTAAATGAGCAGTTCTTC	CSVVLAGVNEQFF
.	TRBV5-8	.	TRBJ2-5	TGTGCCAGCAGCTTGGTCCGGGGGAACTACCAAGAGACCCAGTACTTC	CASSLVRGNYQETQYF
few	TRBV10-3	TRBD2	TRBJ2-3	TGTGCCATCAAGGCGGGAGCAGATACGCAGTATTTT	CAIKAGADTQYF
.	TRBV7-2	.	TRBJ2-6	TGTGCCAGCAGCTTAACAGGGTCTGGGGCCAACGTCCTGACTTTC	CASSLTGSGANVLTF
.	TRBV5-4	TRBD1	TRBJ1-6	TGTGCCAGCACCCTTGGGGGGACAGATAATTCACCCCTCCACTTT	CASTLGGTDNSPLHF
.	TRBV18	.	TRBJ1-2	TGTGCCAGCTCACCAAACCTTGGTTTTGACAGGCCCGGCTATGGCTACACCTTC	CASSPNLGFDRPGYGYTF
.	TRBV7-2	.	TRBJ1-1	TGTGCCAGCAGCTTAATAGAGGGTTACACTGAAGCTTTCTTT	CASSLIEGYTEAFF
few	TRBV2	TRBD1	TRBJ1-1	TGTGCCAGCACATACAACAGGGGGGACACTGAAGCTTTCTTT	CASTYNRGDTEAFF
.	TRBV27	.	TRBJ1-1	TGTGCCAGCAGTTTCAGGGGCAGGGCGAACACTGAAGCTTTCTTT	CASSFRGRANTEAFF
.	TRBV14	.	TRBJ1-1	TGTGCCAGCAGCCAAGATCAAGAGGGCTACACTGAAGCTTTCTTT	CASSQDQEGYTEAFF
.	TRBV13	.	TRBJ2-3	TGTGCCAGCAGCTCCCGGGACACAGATACGCAGTATTTT	CASSSRDTDTQYF
.	TRBV4-2	.	TRBJ2-3	TGTGCCAGCAGCAAAACTTACAGGGACGGTACAGATACGCAGTATTTT	CASSKTYRDGTDTQYF
.	TRBV15	TRBD1	TRBJ2-2	TGTGCCTCTGCCAAAGCCGGCAGGGGGCAGGGCGGGGAGCTGTTTTTT	CASAKAGRGQGGELFF
.	TRBV7-2	.	TRBJ2-5	TGTGCCAGCAGCGAGGGGGGGGCTAGCACCCAGGAGACCCAGTACTTC	CASSEGGASTQETQYF
.	TRBV9	TRBD1	TRBJ1-1	TGTGCCAGCAGCCCTCCGATGTGGGACAGCGTTGAAGCTTTCTTT	CASSPPMWDSVEAFF
.	TRBV27	TRBD1	TRBJ2-7	TGTGCCAGCAGTTTGAGACAGGGGTTTGACGAGCAGTACTTC	CASSLRQGFDEQYF
few	TRBV6-6	TRBD1	TRBJ1-6	TGTGCCAGCAGTTCCGACAGGGGGCCTAATTCACCCCTCCACTTT	CASSSDRGPNSPLHF
.	TRBV5-1	TRBD1	TRBJ2-7	TGCGCCAGCAGCTTGATACAGGGGGGAATCTACGAGCAGTACTTC	CASSLIQGGIYEQYF
.	TRBV2	TRBD1	TRBJ2-7	TGTGCCAGTCGACGAGACAGGGCCCCTTACTACGAGCAGTACTTC	CASRRDRAPYYEQYF
few	TRBV29-1	TRBD2	TRBJ2-3	TGCAGCGTTCTGGGACTAGCGGGGGCTAGCACAGATACGCAGTATTTT	CSVLGLAGASTDTQYF
.	TRBV5-5	TRBD1	TRBJ1-5	TGTGCCAGCAGCTTGGACAGGGGGAACGGTCAGCCCCAGCATTTT	CASSLDRGNGQPQHF